This T cell receptor (beta chain) was recorded in a study of cytomegalovirus exposure and HLA in healthy donors. The CDR3 runs to 17 residues. V trimming: 4 bases; J trimming: 2 bases; junction bases outside the gene matches: 14. Germline CDR1 GTSNPN, CDR2 SVGIG (reference sequence). The PCR used 60 Vbeta and 13 Jbeta primers. The table came from immunoSEQ multiplex PCR; TCRdb's copy has only in-frame clones and leaves some out. Of around 120,000 clones detected, around 80% appear once; the ten largest clones hold around 3.5%. The sequence was collected from a young man in good health and CMV-seronegative. The genes are TRBV30 and TRBJ2-5, with TRBD2 identical over 9 bases. Sequences were obtained from PBMCs. In DNA form, the CDR3 reads TGTGCCTGGACTGGGGCATATCAGCGGGAGGAGCAAGAGACCCAGTACTTC. Its protein product is CAWTGAYQREEQETQYF.